This is a list of T cell receptor beta chains from one sample in a study of Graves' ophthalmopathy and Graves' hyperthyroidism. In TCRdb, the multiplex PCR reads were re-called with MiXCR into one record per CDR3 protein. The sample contains about 210,000 distinct CDR3 sequences, approximately 28% of which appear only once. The sample taken for sequencing was peripheral blood. The receptor source for this set is a man in his forties or fifties with Graves' ophthalmopathy. The CDR3 runs from the conserved cysteine through the conserved F or W. The D gene is left open where the match is weak. Expanded clones get a size class; other rows say once, few or many, or leave the size out.

clone size: few; V gene: TRBV6-1; D gene: -; J gene: TRBJ2-4; CDR3 DNA: TGTGCCAGCAGTGAAGCGCTGGACATTCAGTACTTC; CDR3 protein: CASSEALDIQYF
clone size: many; V gene: TRBV12-3/TRBV12-4; D gene: -; J gene: TRBJ2-7; CDR3 DNA: TGTGCCAGCAGTTCATCGACAGGCCTCAAGGGCGAGCAGTACTTC; CDR3 protein: CASSSSTGLKGEQYF
clone size: -; V gene: TRBV29-1; D gene: -; J gene: TRBJ1-5; CDR3 DNA: TGCAGCGTTGAGGCTGGTAGCAATCAGCCCCAGCATTTT; CDR3 protein: CSVEAGSNQPQHF
clone size: many; V gene: TRBV28; D gene: TRBD1; J gene: TRBJ2-7; CDR3 DNA: TGTGCCAGCAGCCCGACAGGGGTGACCTACGAGCAGTACTTC; CDR3 protein: CASSPTGVTYEQYF
clone size: many; V gene: TRBV20-1; D gene: -; J gene: TRBJ2-5; CDR3 DNA: TGCAGTGCTAGGCCCGGGAGTAGCCAAGAGACCCAGTACTTC; CDR3 protein: CSARPGSSQETQYF
clone size: once; V gene: TRBV6-1; D gene: -; J gene: TRBJ1-1; CDR3 DNA: TGTGCCAGCAGTGAAGCGAGGAGCCGGAACACTGAAGCTTTCTTT; CDR3 protein: CASSEARSRNTEAFF
clone size: -; V gene: TRBV29-1; D gene: -; J gene: TRBJ2-7; CDR3 DNA: TGCAGCGTTAGGGACTTCTCAAGCTCCTACGAGCAGTACTTC; CDR3 protein: CSVRDFSSSYEQYF
clone size: -; V gene: TRBV19; D gene: -; J gene: TRBJ1-2; CDR3 DNA: TGTGCCAGTATCGACAGGCACTATGGCTACACCTTC; CDR3 protein: CASIDRHYGYTF
clone size: few; V gene: TRBV20-1; D gene: -; J gene: TRBJ2-2; CDR3 DNA: TGCAGTGCTGCCCCGGGACTCCGACTAAACCCCACCGGGGAGCTGTTTTTT; CDR3 protein: CSAAPGLRLNPTGELFF
clone size: many; V gene: TRBV28; D gene: TRBD1; J gene: TRBJ1-5; CDR3 DNA: TGTGCCAGCAGTCGAGACAGGGTTAACGACAATCAGCCCCAGCATTTT; CDR3 protein: CASSRDRVNDNQPQHF
clone size: -; V gene: TRBV6-1; D gene: TRBD1; J gene: TRBJ2-7; CDR3 DNA: TGTGCCAGCAGTGCGACGTTGGGACAGCCTTACGAGCAGTACTTC; CDR3 protein: CASSATLGQPYEQYF
clone size: -; V gene: TRBV6-5; D gene: -; J gene: TRBJ2-5; CDR3 DNA: TGTGCCAGCAGTTCGCGGGCCCACCAAGAGACCCAGTACTTC; CDR3 protein: CASSSRAHQETQYF
clone size: many; V gene: TRBV6-5; D gene: -; J gene: TRBJ2-2; CDR3 DNA: TGTGCCAGCAGTTACTCGATCGGTCAGGGGACCGGGGAGCTGTTTTTT; CDR3 protein: CASSYSIGQGTGELFF
clone size: many; V gene: TRBV24-1; D gene: TRBD2; J gene: TRBJ2-7; CDR3 DNA: TGTGCCACCAGTGCCCGAATCGGACTAGCGGGACAAGGGGAGCAGTACTTC; CDR3 protein: CATSARIGLAGQGEQYF
clone size: many; V gene: TRBV29-1; D gene: -; J gene: TRBJ2-6; CDR3 DNA: TGCAGCGTTGATCCACTGTTAACCTCTGGGGCCAACGTCCTGACTTTC; CDR3 protein: CSVDPLLTSGANVLTF
clone size: many; V gene: TRBV12-3/TRBV12-4; D gene: -; J gene: TRBJ2-5; CDR3 DNA: TGTGCCAGCAGACGCAGTGGGACGGAGACCCAGTACTTC; CDR3 protein: CASRRSGTETQYF
clone size: -; V gene: TRBV11-2; D gene: -; J gene: TRBJ1-1; CDR3 DNA: TGTGCCAGCAGCTTAGAGGGGACACTGAACACTGAAGCTTTCTTT; CDR3 protein: CASSLEGTLNTEAFF
clone size: many; V gene: TRBV15; D gene: TRBD2; J gene: TRBJ2-7; CDR3 DNA: TGTGCCACCAGCAGAGGGCTAGCGGTCTACGAGCAGTACTTC; CDR3 protein: CATSRGLAVYEQYF
clone size: many; V gene: TRBV29-1; D gene: -; J gene: TRBJ2-5; CDR3 DNA: TGCAGCGTTGAGATGGGATTGTTACAAGAGACCCAGTACTTC; CDR3 protein: CSVEMGLLQETQYF
clone size: many; V gene: TRBV27; D gene: -; J gene: TRBJ1-2; CDR3 DNA: TGTGCCAGCAGTTTTTCCACTAACTATGGCTACACCTTC; CDR3 protein: CASSFSTNYGYTF
clone size: -; V gene: TRBV6-1; D gene: -; J gene: TRBJ1-2; CDR3 DNA: TGTGCCAGCAGTGAAGAGCAGGGTCCATATGGCTACACCTTC; CDR3 protein: CASSEEQGPYGYTF
clone size: -; V gene: TRBV3-1; D gene: -; J gene: TRBJ1-5; CDR3 DNA: TGTGCCAGCAGCCAAGCGGTTTATCAGCCCCAGCATTTT; CDR3 protein: CASSQAVYQPQHF
clone size: -; V gene: TRBV28; D gene: -; J gene: TRBJ2-5; CDR3 DNA: TGTGCCAGCAGTTGGGCCGACAGGTTTCAAGAGACCCAGTACTTC; CDR3 protein: CASSWADRFQETQYF
clone size: many; V gene: TRBV12-3/TRBV12-4; D gene: -; J gene: TRBJ1-1; CDR3 DNA: TGTGCCAGCAGTTTGAGAGGGGACACTGAAGCTTTCTTT; CDR3 protein: CASSLRGDTEAFF
clone size: many; V gene: TRBV29-1; D gene: -; J gene: TRBJ2-7; CDR3 DNA: TGCAGCGTTTCGAGAGGGGCCCCGTACGAGCAGTACTTC; CDR3 protein: CSVSRGAPYEQYF
clone size: few; V gene: TRBV11-2; D gene: TRBD1; J gene: TRBJ2-5; CDR3 DNA: TGTGCCAGCCGCAACACAGGGGGTGGCTCGGATAAAGAGACCCAGTACTTC; CDR3 protein: CASRNTGGGSDKETQYF
clone size: many; V gene: TRBV29-1; D gene: -; J gene: TRBJ1-2; CDR3 DNA: TGCAGCGCCTGGGGAGGTTCCGACTATGGCTACACCTTC; CDR3 protein: CSAWGGSDYGYTF
clone size: many; V gene: TRBV7-6; D gene: TRBD2; J gene: TRBJ2-5; CDR3 DNA: TGTGCCAGCAGCCACTCTCTGGGGCTAGCGGGAGGGGAGACCCAGTACTTC; CDR3 protein: CASSHSLGLAGGETQYF
clone size: many; V gene: TRBV28; D gene: -; J gene: TRBJ2-5; CDR3 DNA: TGTGCCAGCAGTTCGGGCGGAGATGGGGGGGAGACCCAGTACTTC; CDR3 protein: CASSSGGDGGETQYF
clone size: many; V gene: TRBV6-2/TRBV6-3; D gene: -; J gene: TRBJ2-7; CDR3 DNA: TGTGCCAGCAGCGGATGGGGCGCAGCCTACGAGCAGTACTTC; CDR3 protein: CASSGWGAAYEQYF
clone size: many; V gene: TRBV3-1; D gene: -; J gene: TRBJ2-2; CDR3 DNA: TGTGCCAGCAGCCAAGAGCCTAACTCGGGGGAGCTGTTTTTT; CDR3 protein: CASSQEPNSGELFF
clone size: many; V gene: TRBV20-1; D gene: TRBD1; J gene: TRBJ2-5; CDR3 DNA: TGCAGTGCTACGGAACCGGGACAGGGTTATGAGGAGACCCAGTACTTC; CDR3 protein: CSATEPGQGYEETQYF
clone size: -; V gene: TRBV12-3/TRBV12-4; D gene: -; J gene: TRBJ2-6; CDR3 DNA: TGTGCCAGCAGTAGCCATCAGGGCGCTGGGGCCAACGTCCTGACTTTC; CDR3 protein: CASSSHQGAGANVLTF
clone size: -; V gene: TRBV4-1; D gene: -; J gene: TRBJ2-7; CDR3 DNA: TGCGCCAGCAGCCTAGGTGGCGGGGTAAAAACCTACGAGCAGTACTTC; CDR3 protein: CASSLGGGVKTYEQYF
clone size: many; V gene: TRBV28; D gene: TRBD2; J gene: TRBJ2-7; CDR3 DNA: TGTGCCAGCAGACTTAGCGGGAGGAGCGACGAGCAGTACTTC; CDR3 protein: CASRLSGRSDEQYF
clone size: many; V gene: TRBV28; D gene: TRBD2; J gene: TRBJ2-7; CDR3 DNA: TGTGCCAGCACCGGGGGGTACGAGCAGTACTTC; CDR3 protein: CASTGGYEQYF
clone size: -; V gene: TRBV20-1; D gene: -; J gene: TRBJ1-3; CDR3 DNA: TGCAGTGCTAGAGATGGCAGCCAAGGAAACACCATATATTTT; CDR3 protein: CSARDGSQGNTIYF
clone size: -; V gene: TRBV6-5; D gene: -; J gene: TRBJ1-5; CDR3 DNA: TGTGCCAGCACTTCGGGAGAGCCCCAGCATTTT; CDR3 protein: CASTSGEPQHF
clone size: many; V gene: TRBV29-1; D gene: -; J gene: TRBJ1-1; CDR3 DNA: TGCACCAACCAGAGGACGGGACTTGAAGCTTTCTTT; CDR3 protein: CTNQRTGLEAFF
clone size: -; V gene: TRBV4-2; D gene: TRBD2; J gene: TRBJ2-2; CDR3 DNA: TGTGCCAGCAGCCAGGCTACTAGCGGGAGTACCGGGGAGCTGTTTTTT; CDR3 protein: CASSQATSGSTGELFF
clone size: many; V gene: TRBV24-1; D gene: -; J gene: TRBJ2-2; CDR3 DNA: TGTGCCACCGGACAGCCCGAGAACACCGGGGAGCTGTTTTTT; CDR3 protein: CATGQPENTGELFF
clone size: many; V gene: TRBV20-1; D gene: -; J gene: TRBJ2-2; CDR3 DNA: TGCAGTGCTATCCCCTTGGGGTCGGATGGAACCGGGGAGCTGTTTTTT; CDR3 protein: CSAIPLGSDGTGELFF
clone size: many; V gene: TRBV6-6; D gene: TRBD1; J gene: TRBJ1-2; CDR3 DNA: TGTGCCAGCAGTTCCCGGACAGGGATGGACACCTTC; CDR3 protein: CASSSRTGMDTF
clone size: -; V gene: TRBV28; D gene: TRBD2; J gene: TRBJ2-7; CDR3 DNA: TGTGCCAGCAGTTTAATAAGCGGGGCCTACGAGCAGTACTTC; CDR3 protein: CASSLISGAYEQYF
clone size: many; V gene: TRBV20-1; D gene: -; J gene: TRBJ2-7; CDR3 DNA: TGCAGTGCTAATACAGGGAGCTCCTACGAGCAGTACTTC; CDR3 protein: CSANTGSSYEQYF
clone size: few; V gene: TRBV6-1; D gene: -; J gene: TRBJ1-1; CDR3 DNA: TGTGCCAGCAACGAAGACAGGATGAACACTGAAGCTTTCTTT; CDR3 protein: CASNEDRMNTEAFF
clone size: many; V gene: TRBV13; D gene: TRBD1; J gene: TRBJ2-5; CDR3 DNA: TGTGCCAGCAGCCTCCGGACAGGGAAAGCGGAGACCCAGTACTTC; CDR3 protein: CASSLRTGKAETQYF
clone size: many; V gene: TRBV5-1; D gene: -; J gene: TRBJ2-7; CDR3 DNA: TGCGCCAGCAGCGGCTCAGGGCACTCCTACGAGCAGTACTTC; CDR3 protein: CASSGSGHSYEQYF
clone size: -; V gene: TRBV6-1; D gene: TRBD2; J gene: TRBJ2-7; CDR3 DNA: TGTGCCAGCAGACCTTTCGGGGATACTAGCGGTTACGAGCAGTACTTC; CDR3 protein: CASRPFGDTSGYEQYF
clone size: many; V gene: TRBV19; D gene: TRBD1; J gene: TRBJ1-5; CDR3 DNA: TGTGCCAGTAGTCAAGATGGACACCGGGACAGCGCGAATCAGCCCCAGCATTTT; CDR3 protein: CASSQDGHRDSANQPQHF